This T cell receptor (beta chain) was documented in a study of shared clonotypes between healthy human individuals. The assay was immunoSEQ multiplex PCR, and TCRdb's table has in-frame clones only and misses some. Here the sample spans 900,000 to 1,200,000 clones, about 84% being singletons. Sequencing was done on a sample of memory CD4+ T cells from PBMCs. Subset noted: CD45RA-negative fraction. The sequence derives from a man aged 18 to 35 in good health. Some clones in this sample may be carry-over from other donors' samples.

The DNA for the CDR3 is TGTGCCAGCAGCTCAGGGGGATGGGCGGGAGGATCAGAGACCCAGTACTTC. This translates into CASSSGGWAGGSETQYF. The gene calls are TRBV7-9 and TRBJ2-5, with a weak D call TRBD2 (8 bases). V shed 4 bases and J shed 4 bases, with 22 bases lying between them. Germline V gene data show CDR1 as SEHNR and CDR2 as FQNEAQ (reference sequence). The length of the CDR3 is 17 residues.